These T cell receptor beta chains were read from a single sample in a study of blood T cell repertoires in COVID-19. The method was immunoSEQ multiplex PCR; TCRdb's version includes in-frame clones alone and lacks a portion of them. In the table there are 150,000 to 200,000 clones, about 90% of which are singletons. Sequenced material: peripheral blood. These receptor sequences come from a woman aged 55-75 years with COVID-19, enrolled during active disease. CDR3s include the opening cysteine and the closing phenylalanine or tryptophan. D genes are given only for firm matches. For some rows the clone size is stated as once, few or many, or as a class when expanded; others skip it.

>-|-|TRBV7-9|16|TRBJ1-6
TGTGCCAGCAGCTTAGCTGATAGCTCCTATAATTCACCCCTCCACTTT
CASSLADSSYNSPLHF
>-|TRBD2|TRBV7-3|17|TRBJ2-1
TGTGCCAGCAGCTTATCTAGCGGGAGGGCCCCCTACAATGAGCAGTTCTTC
CASSLSSGRAPYNEQFF
>-|-|TRBV30|13|TRBJ2-3
TGTGCCTGGAGTGTGGAGCTCACAGATACGCAGTATTTT
CAWSVELTDTQYF
>-|-|TRBV9|13|TRBJ2-5
TGTGCCAGCAGCTGGGGACTCTCAGAGACCCAGTACTTC
CASSWGLSETQYF
>-|-|TRBV7-2|12|TRBJ1-3
TGTGCCAGCAGCGTGGGGGGAGACACCATATATTTT
CASSVGGDTIYF
>few|-|TRBV10-1|15|TRBJ2-2
TGCGCCAGTAGTACACGGGGACTTAACACCGGGGAGCTGTTTTTT
CASSTRGLNTGELFF
>-|-|TRBV6-5|14|TRBJ2-7
TGTGCCAGCAGTTCGTCCGCGGGTGGGTACGAGCAGTACTTC
CASSSSAGGYEQYF
>-|TRBD1|TRBV7-2|15|TRBJ1-6
TGTGCCAGCACCCCAACCCAAGGACAGGTTTCACCCCTCCACTTT
CASTPTQGQVSPLHF
>-|TRBD1|TRBV30|17|TRBJ1-5
TGTGCCTGGAGTGCTATCGGGACAGCGCATAGCAATCAGCCCCAGCATTTT
CAWSAIGTAHSNQPQHF
>-|TRBD2|TRBV4-3|16|TRBJ2-2
TGCGCCAGCAGCCAAGGACTAGCGGGAGTCACCGGGGAGCTGTTTTTT
CASSQGLAGVTGELFF
>-|-|TRBV5-1|14|TRBJ1-4
TGCGCCAGCAGCGTCGGACAGACAAATGAAAAACTGTTTTTT
CASSVGQTNEKLFF
>-|-|TRBV10-3|13|TRBJ1-1
TGTGCCATCAGTGAGCGGACAGACACTGAAGCTTTCTTT
CAISERTDTEAFF
>-|-|TRBV30|12|TRBJ1-3
TGTGCCTGGACCCCCTCCCGAAACACCATATATTTT
CAWTPSRNTIYF
>-|TRBD1|TRBV7-9|14|TRBJ2-7
TGTGCCAGCAGAGACAGGGACCTTTTCGACGAGCAGTACTTC
CASRDRDLFDEQYF
>-|-|TRBV27|16|TRBJ2-2
TGTGCCAGCAGTTCCTTCGACAGAGCAGGAACCGGGGAGCTGTTTTTT
CASSSFDRAGTGELFF
>-|-|TRBV29-1|13|TRBJ1-5
TGCAGCGTTGTTGGGCAGCCAAATCAGCCCCAGCATTTT
CSVVGQPNQPQHF
>-|TRBD2|TRBV10-3|16|TRBJ2-3
TGTGCCATCAGTGAGTGGCTAGCGGGGCTCACAGATACGCAGTATTTT
CAISEWLAGLTDTQYF
>-|TRBD1|TRBV29-1|15|TRBJ1-5
TGCAGCGTTTCGGGACAGATTTATAGCAATCAGCCCCAGCATTTT
CSVSGQIYSNQPQHF
>-|TRBD1|TRBV19|15|TRBJ1-2
TGTGCCAGTAGTCAACAGGGGGCGCAGGTTGGGGGCTACACCTTC
CASSQQGAQVGGYTF
>-|TRBD2|TRBV7-9|14|TRBJ2-3
TGTGCCAGCGGGACTAGCGGGACGCCAGATACGCAGTATTTT
CASGTSGTPDTQYF
>-|-|TRBV29-1|13|TRBJ2-7
TGCAGCGTTGAACGGGGGAGTGGAAACGAGCAGTACTTC
CSVERGSGNEQYF
>-|-|TRBV28|14|TRBJ2-2
TGTGCCAGCAGTTCTCCCCCCAGGGCCGGGGAGCTGTTTTTT
CASSSPPRAGELFF
>-|TRBD1|TRBV6-5|15|TRBJ1-5
TGTGCCAGCAGCCAGGGACAGGGGGCAGGTCAGCCCCAGCATTTT
CASSQGQGAGQPQHF
>-|-|TRBV27|13|TRBJ1-2
TGTGCCAGCAGTTTGGGAGTCGGCTATGGCTACACCTTC
CASSLGVGYGYTF
>-|TRBD1|TRBV5-5|15|TRBJ1-4
TGTGCCAGCAGCACTCCAGGGGGACTAGGTGAAAAACTGTTTTTT
CASSTPGGLGEKLFF
>-|TRBD1|TRBV6-5|16|TRBJ2-7
TGTGCCAGCAGTTACCGGACAGGGGCTATCTCCTACGAGCAGTACTTC
CASSYRTGAISYEQYF
>once|TRBD1|TRBV28|15|TRBJ1-1
TGTGCCAGCAGTCCTCCTACAGGGGCGAGGGCTGAAGCTTTCTTT
CASSPPTGARAEAFF
>-|-|TRBV10-1|19|TRBJ1-6
TGCGCCAGCAGTGAGTCACAAATAGAGACGGGACTTTACCGGTCACCCCTCCACTTT
CASSESQIETGLYRSPLHF
>-|-|TRBV7-2|16|TRBJ1-6
TGTGCCAGCAGCGATGGTTGGGGGGGGTTTGATTCACCCCTCCACTTT
CASSDGWGGFDSPLHF
>-|TRBD1|TRBV18|16|TRBJ1-1
TGTGCCAGCTCACCTCGACAGGGAAAGGCCGGCACTGAAGCTTTCTTT
CASSPRQGKAGTEAFF
>-|-|TRBV7-9|15|TRBJ2-7
TGTGCCAGCAGCTTAGTTGGGACTGGAAACTACGAGCAGTACTTC
CASSLVGTGNYEQYF
>-|TRBD2|TRBV12-5|13|TRBJ2-5
TGTGCTAGTGCGCCGGGGGGGGGAGAGACCCAGTACTTC
CASAPGGGETQYF
>-|-|TRBV19|15|TRBJ1-5
TGTGCCAGTAGTACCCTCCGGGGGGGCCATCAGCCCCAGCATTTT
CASSTLRGGHQPQHF
>-|TRBD2|TRBV6-5|15|TRBJ2-7
TGTGCCAGCAGTTACTCGCCGGGACTAGCGGGAGAGCAGTACTTC
CASSYSPGLAGEQYF
>-|TRBD1|TRBV24-1|16|TRBJ1-5
TGTGCCACCAGTGATTTCGGACAGGGTGTGGATCAGCCCCAGCATTTT
CATSDFGQGVDQPQHF
>-|-|TRBV30|16|TRBJ1-3
TGTGCCTGGAGTGTACGTAACAGGCTCTCTGGAAACACCATATATTTT
CAWSVRNRLSGNTIYF
>once|-|TRBV11-1|15|TRBJ1-2
TGTGCCAGCAGCCCTACAGGTACTTGGGCCTATGGCTACACCTTC
CASSPTGTWAYGYTF
>-|TRBD1|TRBV4-3|15|TRBJ1-6
TGCGCCAGCAGCCGAGGGGGACAGGGGGATTCACCCCTCCACTTT
CASSRGGQGDSPLHF
>-|-|TRBV7-9|13|TRBJ1-1
TGTGCCAGCAGCCCCTCCCAGCGGACTGAAGCTTTCTTT
CASSPSQRTEAFF
>-|-|TRBV2|15|TRBJ2-2
TGTGCCACCTCTAAGGAGCGCTTGAACACCGGGGAGCTGTTTTTT
CATSKERLNTGELFF
>-|-|TRBV28|13|TRBJ2-1
TGTGCCAGCAGGGAGACAGCAATTAATGAGCAGTTCTTC
CASRETAINEQFF
>-|-|TRBV18|15|TRBJ1-4
TGTGCCAGCTCTCCGCCCCAGGGGAATAATGAAAAACTGTTTTTT
CASSPPQGNNEKLFF
>once|TRBD2|TRBV4-3|19|TRBJ2-1
TGCGCCAGCAGCCAAGAAGCCTTGTTGGCTAGCGGGAGGGATAATGAGCAGTTCTTC
CASSQEALLASGRDNEQFF
>-|TRBD2|TRBV9|16|TRBJ2-1
TGTGCCAGCAGCGTAGCTCTAGCGGGAGGTCGGAATGAGCAGTTCTTC
CASSVALAGGRNEQFF
>-|-|TRBV2|15|TRBJ2-2
TGTGCCAGCAATCCCCAAAGTGCGGGGACCGGGGAGCTGTTTTTT
CASNPQSAGTGELFF
>-|TRBD1|TRBV19|14|TRBJ1-2
TGTGCCAGTAGCACCCCTGGCAGGGGGTATGGCTACACCTTC
CASSTPGRGYGYTF
>once|TRBD1|TRBV6-6|16|TRBJ1-3
TGTGCCAGCAGTTACCCGGGACAGATCTCTGGAAACACCATATATTTT
CASSYPGQISGNTIYF
>-|-|TRBV12-5|14|TRBJ2-2
TGTGCTAGTGGTTTGGCGACTAATTCCGGGGAGCTGTTTTTT
CASGLATNSGELFF
>few|TRBD2|TRBV7-9|15|TRBJ2-7
TGTGCCAGCAGCCTGCTAGCGGGAGGGGCCTACGAGCAGTACTTC
CASSLLAGGAYEQYF
>-|-|TRBV7-9|16|TRBJ2-3
TGTGCCAGCAGCTTAGGGCAAGCGGGCCTCACAGATACGCAGTATTTT
CASSLGQAGLTDTQYF
>-|TRBD1|TRBV5-1|14|TRBJ2-7
TGCGCCAGCAGCTTGGCACAGGGGGCGCCCGAGCAGTACTTC
CASSLAQGAPEQYF
>-|TRBD1|TRBV28|16|TRBJ2-1
TGTGCCAGCAGTTTATTCGGCAGGGGGCGCATCAATGAGCAGTTCTTC
CASSLFGRGRINEQFF
>once|-|TRBV9|14|TRBJ1-4
TGTGCCAGCAGCCCGGGTTTCCCGCCTGAAAAACTGTTTTTT
CASSPGFPPEKLFF
>-|-|TRBV7-6|16|TRBJ2-6
TGTGCCAGCAGCTTAGTCAGGTCCTCTGGGGCCAACGTCCTGACTTTC
CASSLVRSSGANVLTF